Listed below are T cell receptor beta chains from one sample, sequenced in a study of cytomegalovirus exposure and HLA in healthy donors. TCRdb's table, derived via immunoSEQ multiplex PCR, lists solely in-frame clones and lacks some. Of 100,000 to 140,000 clones listed, less than 80% are singletons. The sequencing sample was made of PBMCs. These receptors were obtained from a young man in good health and CMV-seronegative. CDR3s include the opening cysteine and the closing phenylalanine or tryptophan. The D gene is left open where the match is weak. Only part of the rows carry a size: once, few, many, or a class if the clone is expanded.

D,J,V,size,DNA,CDR3
TRBD2,TRBJ2-1,TRBV7-9,NA,TGTGCCTCAGAGGGGACTATGGGGTCCGATGAGCAGTTCTTC,CASEGTMGSDEQFF
NA,TRBJ2-7,TRBV5-1,NA,TGCGCCAGCAGCTCCTACGGGAACCCTGGTAACGAGCAGTACTTC,CASSSYGNPGNEQYF
TRBD2,TRBJ2-1,TRBV4-2,NA,TGTGCCAGCAGCCAAGATCAGACTAGCGGCTACAATGAGCAGTTCTTC,CASSQDQTSGYNEQFF
NA,TRBJ2-3,TRBV7-2,NA,TGTGCCAGCAGCTCTCAGGGAGATACGCAGTATTTT,CASSSQGDTQYF
NA,TRBJ2-1,TRBV6-5,NA,TGTGCCAGCAGTTTACAGGGACAAAATTCCGATGAGCAGTTCTTC,CASSLQGQNSDEQFF
NA,TRBJ1-6,TRBV19,NA,TGTGCCAGTAGTCCGTACCCGGGTTCACCCCTCCACTTT,CASSPYPGSPLHF
NA,TRBJ2-3,TRBV6-1,NA,TGTGCCAGCAGTGAAGCCTGGGGGGGCCCAGATACGCAGTATTTT,CASSEAWGGPDTQYF
TRBD1,TRBJ1-4,TRBV5-1,once,TGCGCCAGCAGCGTCTTGACAGGGGATAATGAAAAACTGTTTTTT,CASSVLTGDNEKLFF
NA,TRBJ2-1,TRBV14,NA,TGTGCCAGCACCTCGTTCGGGGGTGCATCCTACAATGAGCAGTTCTTC,CASTSFGGASYNEQFF
TRBD1,TRBJ1-5,TRBV6-1,NA,TGTGCCAGCAGTGAAACCGCAGGGGGCATCGAGCCCCAGCATTTT,CASSETAGGIEPQHF
NA,TRBJ1-2,TRBV2,many,TGTGCCAGCAGTGAAGCGGACGGGGGGCTTTATGGCTACACCTTC,CASSEADGGLYGYTF
NA,TRBJ1-3,TRBV5-1,NA,TGCGCCAGCAGCTTGGATAGTACAGCTTATGGAAACACCATATATTTT,CASSLDSTAYGNTIYF
TRBD1,TRBJ1-1,TRBV6-6,NA,TGTGCCAGCAGCCCTACAGGGGATAATGAAGCTTTCTTT,CASSPTGDNEAFF
TRBD2,TRBJ2-5,TRBV4-1,NA,TGCGCCAGCAGCCGATTGTTAGCGGGAGGTCCCCGACAAGAGACCCAGTACTTC,CASSRLLAGGPRQETQYF
TRBD1,TRBJ2-7,TRBV28,NA,TGTGCCAGCAGGCGAGGGACAGGGACTTACGAGCAGTACTTC,CASRRGTGTYEQYF
NA,TRBJ1-2,TRBV28,few,TGTGCCAGCAGTCGCCCCCTAGGTGGCTACACCTTC,CASSRPLGGYTF
NA,TRBJ2-3,TRBV5-4,once,TGTGCCAGCAGCTTGAGTGGGGCAAGCACAGATACGCAGTATTTT,CASSLSGASTDTQYF
NA,TRBJ2-6,TRBV5-1,NA,TGCGCCAGCAGCCCGGAGAGCTCTGGGGCCAACGTCCTGACTTTC,CASSPESSGANVLTF
TRBD2,TRBJ2-7,TRBV28,once,TGTGCCAGCACGGGGGGGAGTCGGCTTGGCGAGCAGTACTTC,CASTGGSRLGEQYF
NA,TRBJ2-2,TRBV18,NA,TGTGCCAGCTCACCACCCCAGAACACCGGGGAGCTGTTTTTT,CASSPPQNTGELFF
NA,TRBJ2-5,TRBV28,NA,TGTGCCAGCAGTTTAATGAGCCAAGAGACCCAGTACTTC,CASSLMSQETQYF
NA,TRBJ1-1,TRBV13,few,TGTGCCAGCAGCTTCAGGGTTGGGGACACTGAAGCTTTCTTT,CASSFRVGDTEAFF
NA,TRBJ2-6,TRBV7-9,NA,TGTGCCAGCAGCGGAGGGCCAGTCTGGAGCTCTGGGGCCAACGTCCTGACTTTC,CASSGGPVWSSGANVLTF
NA,TRBJ1-5,TRBV28,NA,TGTGCCAGCAGTCGGCCCCCACCGACAGGCGGGAATCAGCCCCAGCATTTT,CASSRPPPTGGNQPQHF
TRBD1,TRBJ2-3,TRBV28,NA,TGTGCCAGCAGTTTATTGCCGGGACAGGGGAGCACAGATACGCAGTATTTT,CASSLLPGQGSTDTQYF
NA,TRBJ2-7,TRBV29-1,NA,TGCAGCGCCGCGGACAACTCCTACGAGCAGTACTTC,CSAADNSYEQYF
TRBD1,TRBJ2-1,TRBV19,NA,TGTGCCAGTAGTATTGCGGGACAGGCCTCCAATGAGCAGTTCTTC,CASSIAGQASNEQFF
NA,TRBJ1-1,TRBV5-1,NA,TGCGCCAGCAGCTTGGTGGCAGGTTCGACGTCCACTGAAGCTTTCTTT,CASSLVAGSTSTEAFF
TRBD2,TRBJ2-2,TRBV6-4,few,TGTGCCACCGTCAAGTCGAGTGTTGCTAGCGGGGGAGGGAACACCGGGGAGCTGTTTTTT,CATVKSSVASGGGNTGELFF
NA,TRBJ2-1,TRBV11-3,NA,TGTGCCAGCAGCTTAGCCCCCAGGGGCACTGAGCAGTTCTTC,CASSLAPRGTEQFF
TRBD2,TRBJ2-2,TRBV7-9,NA,TGTGCCAGCAGCACCATAGCGGGACGGACCGGGGAGCTGTTTTTT,CASSTIAGRTGELFF
NA,TRBJ2-6,TRBV7-9,medium-sized,TGTGCCAGCAGCCAAACAGGTGCTGGGGCCAACGTCCTGACTTTC,CASSQTGAGANVLTF
NA,TRBJ1-4,TRBV5-5,NA,TGTGCCACCACAATTGCCTACAGCGGCGGTGAAAAACTGTTTTTT,CATTIAYSGGEKLFF
TRBD1,TRBJ1-4,TRBV6-1,NA,TGTGCCAGCAGAAGGACAGGGGTCGACGAAAAACTGTTTTTT,CASRRTGVDEKLFF
NA,TRBJ2-7,TRBV7-3,NA,TGTGCCAGCAGCCCAGACTCCAGGGTACCCTACGAGCAGTACTTC,CASSPDSRVPYEQYF
TRBD2,TRBJ2-1,TRBV4-1,NA,TGCGCCAGCAGCCAAGGGTCTAGCGGAGCTTACAATGAGCAGTTCTTC,CASSQGSSGAYNEQFF
TRBD2,TRBJ2-3,TRBV7-9,NA,TGTGCCAGCAGCGATAGCGGGACTAGCACAGATACGCAGTATTTT,CASSDSGTSTDTQYF
TRBD1,TRBJ1-5,TRBV28,NA,TGTGCCAGCAGTCGGACAGGGGGTAAAGAACAGCCCCAGCATTTT,CASSRTGGKEQPQHF
NA,TRBJ1-5,TRBV2,few,TGTGCCAGCAGTGAGTTATATAGCAATCAGCCCCAGCATTTT,CASSELYSNQPQHF
TRBD2,TRBJ2-1,TRBV9,few,TGTGCCAGCAGCGTGCTAGCGGGGAGCTACGGCTCCTACAATGAGCAGTTCTTC,CASSVLAGSYGSYNEQFF
TRBD2,TRBJ2-1,TRBV5-1,few,TGCGCCAGCAGCTTGGGACTAGCGGGGGATGGATACAATGAGCAGTTCTTC,CASSLGLAGDGYNEQFF
TRBD1,TRBJ2-5,TRBV5-1,NA,TGCGCCAGCAGCTTGGTGGTGGGACAGCCGGGAGAGACCCAGTACTTC,CASSLVVGQPGETQYF
NA,TRBJ1-1,TRBV4-2,NA,TGTGCCAGCAGCGGAGAAGTTAAGGCTTTCTTT,CASSGEVKAFF
NA,TRBJ1-1,TRBV4-1,NA,TGCGCCAGCAGCCAAGGACTCCCGATTGAAGCTTTCTTT,CASSQGLPIEAFF
TRBD1,TRBJ1-1,TRBV30,NA,TGTGCCTGGAGCCCAGGGGGCAACCCTAACACTGAAGCTTTCTTT,CAWSPGGNPNTEAFF
NA,TRBJ1-3,TRBV6-5,NA,TGTGCCAGCAGTTTCTTCTCGGAGCCCGGAAACACCATATATTTT,CASSFFSEPGNTIYF
NA,TRBJ1-2,TRBV7-3,NA,TGTGCCAGCAGCTTAAATGGGGGCGTGGGTGGCTACACCTTC,CASSLNGGVGGYTF
TRBD2,TRBJ2-7,TRBV7-7,NA,TGTGCCAGCAGCCTAGGTGTAGGACTAGACGAGCAGTACTTC,CASSLGVGLDEQYF
NA,TRBJ1-4,TRBV5-1,few,TGCGCCAGCAGCTTGTGGAGGGGACGGAGTGAAAAACTGTTTTTT,CASSLWRGRSEKLFF
NA,TRBJ1-5,TRBV6-6,NA,TGTGCCAGCAGTTCCTTGACAGCTGACAATCAGCCCCAGCATTTT,CASSSLTADNQPQHF
TRBD1,TRBJ2-1,TRBV6-1,NA,TGTGCCAGCAGTGTGGACAGGGACAATGAGCAGTTCTTC,CASSVDRDNEQFF
TRBD2,TRBJ2-7,TRBV18,NA,TGTGCCAGCTCACCTCAGGTAGCGGGAACCCACGAGCAGTACTTC,CASSPQVAGTHEQYF
NA,TRBJ1-1,TRBV29-1,NA,TGCAGCGTTATAGACAGGCCGAACACTGAAGCTTTCTTT,CSVIDRPNTEAFF